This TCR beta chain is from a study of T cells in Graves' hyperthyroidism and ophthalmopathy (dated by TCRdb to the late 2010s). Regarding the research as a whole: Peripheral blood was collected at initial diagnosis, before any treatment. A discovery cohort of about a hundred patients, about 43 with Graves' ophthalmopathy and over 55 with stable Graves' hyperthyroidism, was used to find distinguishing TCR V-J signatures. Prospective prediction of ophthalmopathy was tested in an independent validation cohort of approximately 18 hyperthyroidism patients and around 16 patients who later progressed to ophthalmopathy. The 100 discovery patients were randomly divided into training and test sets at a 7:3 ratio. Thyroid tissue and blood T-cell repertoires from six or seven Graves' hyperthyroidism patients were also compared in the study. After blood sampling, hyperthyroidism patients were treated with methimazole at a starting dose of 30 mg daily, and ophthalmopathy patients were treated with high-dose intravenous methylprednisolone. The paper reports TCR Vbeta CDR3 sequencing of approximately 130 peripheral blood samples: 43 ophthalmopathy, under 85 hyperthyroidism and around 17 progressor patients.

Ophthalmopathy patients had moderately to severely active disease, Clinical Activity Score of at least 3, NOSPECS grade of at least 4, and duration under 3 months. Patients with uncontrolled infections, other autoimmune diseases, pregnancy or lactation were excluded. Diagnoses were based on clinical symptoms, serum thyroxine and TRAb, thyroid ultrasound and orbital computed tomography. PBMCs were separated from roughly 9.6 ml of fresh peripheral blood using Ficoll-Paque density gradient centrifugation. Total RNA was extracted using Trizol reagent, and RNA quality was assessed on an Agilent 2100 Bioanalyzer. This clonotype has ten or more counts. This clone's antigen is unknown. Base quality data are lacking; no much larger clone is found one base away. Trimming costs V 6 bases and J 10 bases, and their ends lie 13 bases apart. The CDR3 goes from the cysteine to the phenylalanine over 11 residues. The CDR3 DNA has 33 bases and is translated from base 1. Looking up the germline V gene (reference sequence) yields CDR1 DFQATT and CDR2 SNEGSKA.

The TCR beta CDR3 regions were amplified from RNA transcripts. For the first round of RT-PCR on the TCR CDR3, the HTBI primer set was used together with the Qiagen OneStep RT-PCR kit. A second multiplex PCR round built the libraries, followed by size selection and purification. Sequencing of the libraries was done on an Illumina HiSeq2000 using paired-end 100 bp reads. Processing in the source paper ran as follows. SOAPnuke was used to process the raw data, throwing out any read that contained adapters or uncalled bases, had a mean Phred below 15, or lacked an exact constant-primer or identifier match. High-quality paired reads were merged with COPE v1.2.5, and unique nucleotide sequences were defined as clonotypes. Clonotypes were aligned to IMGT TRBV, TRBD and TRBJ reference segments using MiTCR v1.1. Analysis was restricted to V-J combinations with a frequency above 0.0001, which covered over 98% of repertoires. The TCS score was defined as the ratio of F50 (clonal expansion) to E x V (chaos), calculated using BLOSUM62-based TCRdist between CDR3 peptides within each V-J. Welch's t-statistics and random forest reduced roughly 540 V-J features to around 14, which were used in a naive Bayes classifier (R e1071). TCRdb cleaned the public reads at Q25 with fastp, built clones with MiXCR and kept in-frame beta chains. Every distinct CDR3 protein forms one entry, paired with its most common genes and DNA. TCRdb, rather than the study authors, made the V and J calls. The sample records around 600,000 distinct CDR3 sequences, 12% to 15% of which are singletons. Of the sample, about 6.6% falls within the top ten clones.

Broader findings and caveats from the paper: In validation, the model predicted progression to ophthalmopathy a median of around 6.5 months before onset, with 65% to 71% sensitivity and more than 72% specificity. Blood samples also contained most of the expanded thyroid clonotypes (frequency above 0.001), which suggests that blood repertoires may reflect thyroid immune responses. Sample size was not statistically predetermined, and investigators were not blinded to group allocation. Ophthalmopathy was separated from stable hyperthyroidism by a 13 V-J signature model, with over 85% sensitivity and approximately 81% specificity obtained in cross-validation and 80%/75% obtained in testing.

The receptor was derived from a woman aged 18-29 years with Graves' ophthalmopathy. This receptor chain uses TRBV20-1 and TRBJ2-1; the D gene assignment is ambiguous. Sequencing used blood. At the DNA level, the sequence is TGCAGTGCCAGTGGGTGGCGGGAGCAGTTCTTC. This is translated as CSASGWREQFF.